This entry lists 15 T cell receptor beta chains sequenced from one sample in a study of healthy donors' naive CD4 and CD8 T cells. A linear amplification protocol produced the TCR libraries from 450 to 500 ng of total RNA. TCRdb analysed the reads with MiXCR anew, one entry per CDR3 protein. In the table there are about 180,000 distinct CDR3 sequences, 65% to 75% of which are singletons. The sample comprised naive CD4+ and CD8+ T cells sorted from blood, pooled from several donors. These receptors were taken from a pool of human donors in good health; the sample pools cells from several healthy donors.

As for this clonotype: One junction end disagrees with the germline gene, perhaps due to a read error. This chain joins TRBV11-2 and TRBJ2-1, with 7 bases fitting TRBD2. The CDR3 has 20 residues. Germline V CDR1 and CDR2: SGHAT, FQNNGV. For the CDR3, the DNA is TGTGCTAGCAGACAATGGGGCCAGCGGGGATCCTTGAGCTCCTACAATGAGCAGTTCTTC. It yields the protein CASRQWGQRGSLSSYNEQFF.

The V and J genes are TRBV21-1 and TRBJ1-1. TRBV21-1 is designated a pseudogene. CDR3 length: 19 residues. CDR3 sequence: CASSNQTNVGGRISTEAFF. The CDR3 nucleotides are TGTGCCAGCAGCAACCAGACCAACGTCGGAGGGAGGATCAGCACTGAAGCTTTCTTT.

CDR3 loop: CSAGGGGQPQHF. The CDR3 bases are TGCAGCGCAGGGGGCGGGGGTCAGCCCCAGCATTTT. The rearrangement joins TRBV29-1 to TRBJ1-5, with TRBD1 matching 8 bases. After removal of 7 bases from V and 6 bases from J, the junction contained 5 bases not matched to a gene. The CDR3 consists of 12 residues. Germline V gives CDR1 SQVTM, CDR2 ANQGSEA. Combining the CDR3 with reference TRBV29-1 and TRBJ1-5 gives the whole variable domain SAVISQKPSRDICQRGTSLTIQCQVDSQVTMMFWYRQQPGQSLTLIATANQGSEATYESGFVIDKFPISRPNLTFSTLTVSNMSPEDSSIYLCSAGGGGQPQHFGDGTRLSIL.

This chain joins TRBV10-3 and TRBJ2-2; tentative D call: TRBD2 (6 bases). The CDR3 runs to 17 residues. V shed 10 bases and J shed 5 bases, with 26 bases lying between them. Per the germline V gene, CDR1 is ENHRY and CDR2 is SYGVKD. CDR3 residues: CASSPRLGPSRTGELFF. The CDR3 coding sequence is TGTGCCAGCAGCCCCCGACTAGGTCCATCCCGAACCGGGGAGCTGTTTTTT.

The V call is TRBV5-1, the J call TRBJ1-4; no clear D. This CDR3 has 15 residues. V lost 4 bases, J lost 5 bases, and 15 bases lay in between. From germline, CDR1 is SGHRS and CDR2 YFSETQ. The DNA of the CDR3 is TGCGCCAGCAGCACCGGATTTCGCACGAATGAAAAACTGTTTTTT. Translated, it gives CASSTGFRTNEKLFF.

The gene calls are TRBV10-3 and TRBJ1-2; 9 nucleotides match TRBD1. The CDR3 is made up of 15 amino acids. Per germline, CDR1 ENHRY and CDR2 SYGVKD. Unmatched junction bases numbered 4, after V lost 0 bases and J lost 5 bases. The CDR3 protein is CAISESPGQGYGYTF. Written as DNA, the CDR3 is TGTGCCATCAGTGAGTCTCCGGGACAGGGTTATGGCTACACCTTC.

The chain links TRBV6-5 to TRBJ1-5; 7 nucleotides align to TRBD1. The trim removed 0 bases at V and 6 bases at J, leaving 5 bases unmatched. This CDR3 region has 15 residues. Looked up from germline, CDR1 is MNHEY and CDR2 is SVGAGI. The CDR3 nucleotides read TGTGCCAGCAGTTACTCGGGAGGGGGCGGTCAGCCCCAGCATTTT. Translating it yields CASSYSGGGGQPQHF.

The chain links TRBV12-3 or TRBV12-4 to TRBJ1-2; D gene ambiguous. The CDR3 has 11 amino acids. Trimming stripped 6 bases from V and 6 bases from J, with 8 bases between. This CDR3 is CASRTLHGYTF. The DNA for the CDR3 is TGTGCCAGCAGGACACTTCATGGCTACACCTTC.

This clonotype was recorded a few times. The rearrangement uses TRBV15 and TRBJ2-2; 9 bases line up with TRBD1. This CDR3 has 16 amino acids. V was clipped by 2 bases and J by 3 bases; unmatched bases: 4. Germline V gene data show CDR1 as LNHNV and CDR2 as YYDKDF (reference sequence). CDR3: CATSRRDRVYTGELFF. The DNA for the CDR3 is TGTGCCACCAGCAGAAGGGACAGGGTGTACACCGGGGAGCTGTTTTTT.

V is TRBV6-5 and J is TRBJ2-5, with D possibly matching TRBD2 (6 bases). Trimming removed 6 bases at V and 1 base at J, with 18 bases between. CDR3 size: 16 residues. In germline, CDR1 is MNHEY, CDR2 SVGAGI. Here the CDR3 DNA reads TGTGCCAGCAGACGCGAAGGAGGGTTGGTCCAAGAGACCCAGTACTTC. Translating it yields CASRREGGLVQETQYF.

The chain is built from TRBV27 and TRBJ1-2, with 8 nucleotides matching TRBD1. Trimming took 4 bases from V and 8 from J; bases not matched to a gene: 6. Germline CDR1 and CDR2: MNHEY and SMNVEV (reference sequence). The CDR3 spans 13 residues. The chain's CDR3 is CASSSDRGGGYTF. CDR3 DNA: TGTGCCAGCAGTTCCGACAGGGGCGGCGGCTACACCTTC.

V is TRBV6-5 and J is TRBJ1-1; D is perhaps TRBD1 (5 bases). Deletions cut 6 bases from V and 8 bases from J, with 22 bases between. There are 15 residues in the CDR3. The V gene's germline CDR1 is MNHEY and CDR2 SVGAGI. CDR3 sequence (DNA): TGTGCCAGCAGCGACCCCTCGCAGGGCAGCAAAGAAGCTTTCTTT. This encodes CASSDPSQGSKEAFF.

The V gene is TRBV6-2 or TRBV6-3, the J gene TRBJ2-7; 7 bases map to TRBD1. In germline, CDR1 is MNHEY, CDR2 SVGEGT. V gave up 0 bases and J gave up 1 base; unmatched junction bases: 3. The CDR3 is 15 amino acids. CDR3 nucleotides: TGTGCCAGCAGTTACTCGGACAGGCAGTCCTACGAGCAGTACTTC. This encodes CASSYSDRQSYEQYF.

The chain couples TRBV6-2 or TRBV6-3 to TRBJ2-1; no definite D call. The CDR3 is 15 residues long. V was shortened by 2 bases and J by 4 bases, with 12 bases between the two germline ends. Germline V lookup: CDR1 MNHEY, CDR2 SVGEGT. The CDR3 sequence: CASSYTTPEYNEQFF. In nucleotides, the CDR3 is TGTGCCAGCAGTTACACCACCCCGGAGTACAATGAGCAGTTCTTC.

The V gene is TRBV18, the J gene TRBJ2-7; D ambiguous. V was shortened by 6 bases and J by 7 bases, with 19 bases between the two germline ends. In germline, CDR1 is KGHSH, CDR2 LQKENI. The length of the CDR3 is 14 residues. CDR3 loop: CASSQAWLAEEQYF. DNA for the CDR3: TGTGCCAGCTCGCAAGCTTGGCTGGCTGAGGAGCAGTACTTC.